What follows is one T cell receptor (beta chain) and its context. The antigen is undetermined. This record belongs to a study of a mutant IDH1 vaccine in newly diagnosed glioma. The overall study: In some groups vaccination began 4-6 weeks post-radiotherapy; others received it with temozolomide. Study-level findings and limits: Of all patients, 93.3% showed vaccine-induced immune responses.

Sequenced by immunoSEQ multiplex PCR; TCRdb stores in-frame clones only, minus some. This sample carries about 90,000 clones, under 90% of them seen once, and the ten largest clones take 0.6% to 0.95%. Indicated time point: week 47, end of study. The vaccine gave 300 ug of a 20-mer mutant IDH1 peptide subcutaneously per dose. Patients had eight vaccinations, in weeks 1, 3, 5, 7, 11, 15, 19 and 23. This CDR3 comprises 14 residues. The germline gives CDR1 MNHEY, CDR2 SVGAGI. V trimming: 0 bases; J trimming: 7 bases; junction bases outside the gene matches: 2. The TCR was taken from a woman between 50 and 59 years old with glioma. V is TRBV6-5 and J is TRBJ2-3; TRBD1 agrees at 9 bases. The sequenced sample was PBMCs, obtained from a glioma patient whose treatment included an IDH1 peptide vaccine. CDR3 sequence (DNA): TGTGCCAGCAGTTACTCAACAGGGGGCAATACGCAGTATTTT. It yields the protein CASSYSTGGNTQYF.